The clone carrying this TCR beta chain occurred a few times. The data were obtained in a study of blood T cell repertoires in COVID-19. Study-wide background: Collection of acute and convalescent COVID-19 samples took place in the United States, Italy and Spain. PBMCs, B-cell-depleted T cells, or T cells provided the cDNA or gDNA that made up the material.

In the original workflow: Reference gene primer amplification gave estimated nucleated cell counts. TCRdb keeps only in-frame clones here, not all; method: immunoSEQ multiplex PCR. The D gene and trimming were derived from the DNA, and the V and J assignments and clone size from that table. In the table there are roughly 100,000 clones, approximately 77% of which are singletons. V was trimmed by 0 bases and J by 4 bases, leaving 12 bases between them. CDR3 size: 15 residues. Germline V gene sequence: CDR1 SGHTA, CDR2 FQGTGA. The J gene is TRBJ1-1, the V gene TRBV7-3, with D unresolved. The sample comprised peripheral blood. This TCR came from a woman aged 80 or older with acute or convalescent COVID-19. CDR3 loop: CASSLTAPPRTEAFF. In DNA form, the CDR3 reads TGTGCCAGCAGCTTAACGGCCCCACCACGCACTGAAGCTTTCTTT.